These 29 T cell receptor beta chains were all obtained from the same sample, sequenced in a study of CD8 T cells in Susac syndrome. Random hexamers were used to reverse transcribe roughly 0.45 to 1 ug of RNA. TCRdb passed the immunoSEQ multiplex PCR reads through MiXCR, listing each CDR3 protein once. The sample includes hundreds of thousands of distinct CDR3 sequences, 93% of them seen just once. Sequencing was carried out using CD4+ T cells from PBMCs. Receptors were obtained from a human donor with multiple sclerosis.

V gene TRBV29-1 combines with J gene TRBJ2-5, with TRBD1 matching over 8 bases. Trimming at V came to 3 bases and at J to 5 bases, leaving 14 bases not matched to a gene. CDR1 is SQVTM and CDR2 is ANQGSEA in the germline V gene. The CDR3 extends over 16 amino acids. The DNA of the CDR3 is TGCAGCGTTGATCACCTTGACAGGGGCTCTCTGGAGACCCAGTACTTC. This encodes CSVDHLDRGSLETQYF.

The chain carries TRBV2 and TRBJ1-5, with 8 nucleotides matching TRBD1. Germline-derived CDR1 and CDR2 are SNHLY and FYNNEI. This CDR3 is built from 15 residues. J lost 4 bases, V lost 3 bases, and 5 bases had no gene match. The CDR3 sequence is CASSEDRVENQPQHF. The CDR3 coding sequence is TGTGCCAGCAGTGAGGACAGGGTGGAGAATCAGCCCCAGCATTTT.

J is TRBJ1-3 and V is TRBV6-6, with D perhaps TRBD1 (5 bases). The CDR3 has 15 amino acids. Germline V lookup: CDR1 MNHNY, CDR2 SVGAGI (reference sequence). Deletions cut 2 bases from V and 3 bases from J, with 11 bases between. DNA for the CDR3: TGTGCCAGCAGTTACCCCGGGGCAGGTGGAAACACCATATATTTT. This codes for CASSYPGAGGNTIYF.

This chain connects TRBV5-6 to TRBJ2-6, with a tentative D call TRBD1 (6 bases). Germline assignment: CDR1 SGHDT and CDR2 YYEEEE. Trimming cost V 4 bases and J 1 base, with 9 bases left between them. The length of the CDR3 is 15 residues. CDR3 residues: CASSKTGSGANVLTF. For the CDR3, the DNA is TGTGCCAGCAGCAAGACAGGTTCTGGGGCCAACGTCCTGACTTTC.

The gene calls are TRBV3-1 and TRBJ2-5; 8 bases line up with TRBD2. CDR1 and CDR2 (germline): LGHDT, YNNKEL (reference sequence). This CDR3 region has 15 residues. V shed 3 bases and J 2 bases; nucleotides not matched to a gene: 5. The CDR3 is CASSQDGLAQETQYF. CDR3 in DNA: TGTGCCAGCAGCCAGGACGGACTAGCTCAAGAGACCCAGTACTTC.

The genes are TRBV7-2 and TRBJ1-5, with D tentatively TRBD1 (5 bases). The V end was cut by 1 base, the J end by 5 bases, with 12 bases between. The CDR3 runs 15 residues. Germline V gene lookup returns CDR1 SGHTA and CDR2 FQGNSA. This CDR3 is CASSLVAGGDQPQHF. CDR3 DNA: TGTGCCAGCAGCTTAGTGGCGGGGGGGGATCAGCCCCAGCATTTT.

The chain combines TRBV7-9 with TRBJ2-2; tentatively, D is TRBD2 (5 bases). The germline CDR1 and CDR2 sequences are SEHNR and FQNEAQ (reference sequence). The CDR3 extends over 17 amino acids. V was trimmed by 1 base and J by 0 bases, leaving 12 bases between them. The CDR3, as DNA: TGTGCCAGCAGCTTAGGAGGCGGGTTCGCGAACACCGGGGAGCTGTTTTTT. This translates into CASSLGGGFANTGELFF.

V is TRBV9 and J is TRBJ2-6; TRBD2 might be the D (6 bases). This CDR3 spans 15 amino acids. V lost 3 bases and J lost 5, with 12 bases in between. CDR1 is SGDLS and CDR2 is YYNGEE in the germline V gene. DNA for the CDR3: TGTGCCAGCAGCGAGGGCACTAGCTGGGCCAACGTCCTGACTTTC. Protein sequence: CASSEGTSWANVLTF.

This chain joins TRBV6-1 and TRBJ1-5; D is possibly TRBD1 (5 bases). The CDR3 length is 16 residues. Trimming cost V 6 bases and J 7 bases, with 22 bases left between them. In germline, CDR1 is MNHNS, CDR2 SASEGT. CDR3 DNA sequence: TGTGCCAGCAGCCGGACGGGACCGCATCAGTCACAGCCCCAGCATTTT. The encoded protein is CASSRTGPHQSQPQHF.

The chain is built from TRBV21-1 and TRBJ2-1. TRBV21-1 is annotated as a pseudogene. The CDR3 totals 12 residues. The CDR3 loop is CASSTLANEQFF. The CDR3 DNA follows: TGTGCCAGCAGCACGCTTGCCAATGAGCAGTTCTTT.

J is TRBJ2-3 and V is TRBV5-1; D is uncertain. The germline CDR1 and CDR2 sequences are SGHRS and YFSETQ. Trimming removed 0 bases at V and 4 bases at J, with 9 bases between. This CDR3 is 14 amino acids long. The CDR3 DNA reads TGCGCCAGCAGCTTGGCCGGAAGGCCAGATACGCAGTATTTT. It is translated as CASSLAGRPDTQYF.

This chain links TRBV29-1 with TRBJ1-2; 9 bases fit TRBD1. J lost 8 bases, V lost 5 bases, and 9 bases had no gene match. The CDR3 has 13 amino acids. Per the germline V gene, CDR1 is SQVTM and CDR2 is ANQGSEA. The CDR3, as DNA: TGCAGCGTTCAGGGGGACAGGGAGTCCGGCTACACCTTC. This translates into CSVQGDRESGYTF.

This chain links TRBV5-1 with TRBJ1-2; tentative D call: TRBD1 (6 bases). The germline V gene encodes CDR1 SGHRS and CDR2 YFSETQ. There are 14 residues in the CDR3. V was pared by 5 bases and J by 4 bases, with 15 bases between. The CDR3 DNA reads TGCGCCAGCAGACAGGGTTTTTGGGTCTATGGCTACACCTTC. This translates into CASRQGFWVYGYTF.

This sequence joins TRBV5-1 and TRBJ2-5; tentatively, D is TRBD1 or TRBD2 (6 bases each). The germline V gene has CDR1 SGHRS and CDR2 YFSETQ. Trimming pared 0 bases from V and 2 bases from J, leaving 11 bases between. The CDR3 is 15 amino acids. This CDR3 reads CASSLDGGLQETQYF. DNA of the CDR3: TGCGCCAGCAGCTTGGACGGGGGCCTACAAGAGACCCAGTACTTC.

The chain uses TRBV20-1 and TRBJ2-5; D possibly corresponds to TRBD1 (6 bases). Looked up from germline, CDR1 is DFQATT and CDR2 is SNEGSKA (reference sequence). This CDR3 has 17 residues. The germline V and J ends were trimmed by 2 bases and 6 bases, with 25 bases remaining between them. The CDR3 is CSARSTRGAGAAQTQYF. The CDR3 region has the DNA TGCAGTGCTAGATCTACCCGGGGAGCAGGGGCCGCGCAGACCCAGTACTTC.

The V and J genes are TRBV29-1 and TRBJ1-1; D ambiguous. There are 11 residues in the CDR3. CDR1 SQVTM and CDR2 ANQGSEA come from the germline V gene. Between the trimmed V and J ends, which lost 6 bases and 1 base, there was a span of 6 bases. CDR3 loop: CSVGPNTEAFF. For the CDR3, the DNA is TGCAGCGTCGGGCCGAACACTGAAGCTTTCTTT.

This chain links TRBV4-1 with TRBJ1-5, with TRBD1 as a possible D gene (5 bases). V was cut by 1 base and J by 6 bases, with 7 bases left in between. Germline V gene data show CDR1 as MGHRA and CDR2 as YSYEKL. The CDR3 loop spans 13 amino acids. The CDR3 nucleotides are TGCGCCAGCAGCCAAGCAGGGATTCAGCCCCAGCATTTT. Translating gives CASSQAGIQPQHF.

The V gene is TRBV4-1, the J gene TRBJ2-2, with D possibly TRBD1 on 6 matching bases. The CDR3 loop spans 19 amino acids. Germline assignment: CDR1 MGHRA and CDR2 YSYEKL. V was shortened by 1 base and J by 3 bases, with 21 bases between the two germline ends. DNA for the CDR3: TGCGCCAGCAGCCAAGGGCCCTTCAGCAGGGCAGGGGACACCGGGGAGCTGTTTTTT. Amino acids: CASSQGPFSRAGDTGELFF.

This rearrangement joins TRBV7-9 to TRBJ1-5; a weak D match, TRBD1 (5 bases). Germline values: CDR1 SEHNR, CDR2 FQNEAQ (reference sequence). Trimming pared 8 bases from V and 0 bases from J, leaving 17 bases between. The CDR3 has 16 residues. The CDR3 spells CASGPGGDNSNQPQHF. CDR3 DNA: TGTGCCAGCGGGCCCGGGGGGGATAATAGCAATCAGCCCCAGCATTTT.

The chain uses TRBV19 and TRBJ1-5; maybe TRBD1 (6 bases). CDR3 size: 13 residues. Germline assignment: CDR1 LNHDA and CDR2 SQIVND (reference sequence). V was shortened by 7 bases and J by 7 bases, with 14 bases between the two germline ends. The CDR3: CASNRARDQPQHF. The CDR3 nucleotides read TGTGCCAGTAACAGGGCCAGGGACCAGCCCCAGCATTTT.

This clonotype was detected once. As DNA, the CDR3 is TGTGCCAGCAGCACCGCCCTCTCAGCGGGGGGCCGGTATTTT. It encodes CASSTALSAGGRYF. V gene TRBV7-2 combines with J gene TRBJ2-3, with TRBD2 matching 9 bases. Trimming took 5 bases from V and 14 from J; bases not matched to a gene: 14. This CDR3 comprises 14 residues. Looked up from germline, CDR1 is SGHTA and CDR2 is FQGNSA.

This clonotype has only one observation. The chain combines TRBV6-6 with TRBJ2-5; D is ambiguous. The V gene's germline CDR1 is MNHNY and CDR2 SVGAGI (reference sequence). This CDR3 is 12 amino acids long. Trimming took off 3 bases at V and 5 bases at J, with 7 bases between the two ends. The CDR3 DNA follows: TGTGCCAGCAGTTATGGTTGGGAGACCCAGTACTTC. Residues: CASSYGWETQYF.

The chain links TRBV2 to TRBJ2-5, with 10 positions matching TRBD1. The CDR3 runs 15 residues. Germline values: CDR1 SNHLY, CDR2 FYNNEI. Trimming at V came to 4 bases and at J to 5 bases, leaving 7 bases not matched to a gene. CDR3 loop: CASSGETGGLETQYF. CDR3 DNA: TGTGCCAGCAGTGGGGAGACAGGGGGCTTGGAGACCCAGTACTTC.

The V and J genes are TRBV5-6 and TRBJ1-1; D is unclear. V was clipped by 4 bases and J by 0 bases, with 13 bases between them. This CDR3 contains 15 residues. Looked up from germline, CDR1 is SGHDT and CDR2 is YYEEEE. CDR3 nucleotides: TGTGCCAGCAGCCAAGGACTGACTTTGAACACTGAAGCTTTCTTT. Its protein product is CASSQGLTLNTEAFF.

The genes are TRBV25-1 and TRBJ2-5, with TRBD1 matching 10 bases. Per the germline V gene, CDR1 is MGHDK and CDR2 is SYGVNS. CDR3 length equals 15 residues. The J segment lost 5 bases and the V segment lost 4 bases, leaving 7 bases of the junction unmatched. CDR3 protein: CASSVTGGFMETQYF. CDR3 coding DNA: TGTGCCAGCAGTGTGACAGGGGGCTTTATGGAGACCCAGTACTTC.

The chain's CDR3 is CASSLKRAGTGPPDTQYF. CDR3 in DNA: TGTGCCAGCAGCTTGAAACGAGCCGGGACAGGCCCCCCAGATACGCAGTATTTT. The V call is TRBV7-2, the J call TRBJ2-3; 8 positions match TRBD1. This CDR3 is built from 18 residues. The V and J ends lost 3 bases and 4 bases, in that order; junction bases with no gene match: 15. Germline loops: CDR1 SGHTA, CDR2 FQGNSA. The whole variable domain, remainder taken from reference TRBV7-2 and TRBJ2-3, is GAGVSQSPSNKVTEKGKDVELRCDPISGHTALYWYRQSLGQGLEFLIYFQGNSAPDKSGLPSDRFSAERTGGSVSTLTIQRTQQEDSAVYLCASSLKRAGTGPPDTQYFGPGTRLTVL.

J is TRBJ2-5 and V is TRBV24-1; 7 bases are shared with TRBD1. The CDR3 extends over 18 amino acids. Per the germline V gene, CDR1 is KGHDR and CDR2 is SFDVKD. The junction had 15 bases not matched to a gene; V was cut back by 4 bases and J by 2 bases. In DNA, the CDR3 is TGTGCCACCAGTGACAGACAGGGCCTAGTCAACCCTCAAGAGACCCAGTACTTC. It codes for CATSDRQGLVNPQETQYF.

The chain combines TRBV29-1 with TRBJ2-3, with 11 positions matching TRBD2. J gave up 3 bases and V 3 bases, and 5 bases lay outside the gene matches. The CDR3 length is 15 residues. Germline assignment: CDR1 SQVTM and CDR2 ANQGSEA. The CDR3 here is CSVDGPSGGTDTQYF. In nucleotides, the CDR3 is TGCAGCGTTGATGGACCTAGCGGGGGGACAGATACGCAGTATTTT.

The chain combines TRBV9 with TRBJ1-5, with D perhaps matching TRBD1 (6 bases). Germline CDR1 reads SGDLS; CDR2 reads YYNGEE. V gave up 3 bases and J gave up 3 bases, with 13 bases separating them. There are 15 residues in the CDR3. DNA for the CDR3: TGTGCCAGCAGCGCAGGTTCAGGGGACAATCAGCCCCAGCATTTT. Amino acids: CASSAGSGDNQPQHF.